Listed below are T cell receptor beta chains from one sample, sequenced in a study of CD8+ T cells in alopecia areata. The table came from immunoSEQ multiplex PCR; TCRdb's copy has only in-frame clones and leaves some out. The sample shows about 92,000 clones, roughly 46% of them seen only once. The sequencing here drew on CD8+ T cells sorted from blood, taken at week 24, from a patient treated with tofacitinib. The source of these receptors is a human donor with alopecia areata. The CDR3 runs from the conserved cysteine through the conserved F or W. The D gene is left open where the match is weak. Expanded clones are given a class, and other clones once, few, many or no size at all.

>TRBJ2-5|TRBV19|-|13|-
TGTGCCAGTAGCAGGAGTACGCCTGGGACCCAGTACTTC
CASSRSTPGTQYF
>TRBJ1-1|TRBV4-1|TRBD1|15|-
TGCGCCAGCAGCCAAGGACAGGGGCCGGGGACTGAAGCTTTCTTT
CASSQGQGPGTEAFF
>TRBJ2-3|TRBV4-1|-|13|few
TGCGCCAGCAGCCTTCCCCCGCCAGATACGCAGTATTTT
CASSLPPPDTQYF
>TRBJ2-7|TRBV6-1|TRBD2|14|-
TGTGCCAGCACGACTAGCGGGAGATTCTACGAGCAGTACTTC
CASTTSGRFYEQYF
>TRBJ2-7|TRBV30|-|14|-
TGTGCCTGGAGTGTACTCAGTTCCTCCTACGAGCAGTACTTC
CAWSVLSSSYEQYF
>TRBJ2-7|TRBV27|TRBD2|14|-
TGTGCCAGCAGCGTGACTAGCGGAATCCACGAGCAGTACTTC
CASSVTSGIHEQYF
>TRBJ2-2|TRBV4-1|-|15|-
TGCGCCAGCAGCCAACGACAGGTGGGCACCGGGGAGCTGTTTTTT
CASSQRQVGTGELFF
>TRBJ2-7|TRBV27|-|12|-
TGTGCCAGCAGTGGGTCCGGGACAGAGCAGTACTTC
CASSGSGTEQYF
>TRBJ2-3|TRBV9|TRBD2|14|-
TGTGCCAGCAGCGATAGCGGGAGTCGGAATACGCAGTATTTT
CASSDSGSRNTQYF
>TRBJ1-5|TRBV28|-|14|-
TGTGCCAGCAGTCCCCTATATAGCAATCAGCCCCAGCATTTT
CASSPLYSNQPQHF
>TRBJ2-7|TRBV4-2|-|11|-
TGTGCCAGCAGCACGGGCTACGAGCAGTACTTC
CASSTGYEQYF
>TRBJ2-5|TRBV29-1|TRBD2|19|-
TGCAGCGTAGACCGGGACAGTCCACTAGCGGGAGACCTACAAGAGACCCAGTACTTC
CSVDRDSPLAGDLQETQYF
>TRBJ2-5|TRBV11-2|-|15|-
TGTGCCAGCAGCCCTACATTTAGTCGGTGGGAGACCCAGTACTTC
CASSPTFSRWETQYF